The clone carrying this T cell receptor beta chain appeared a few times. Its matching antigen is unknown. CDR1 and CDR2 (germline): SQVTM, ANQGSEA. The CDR3 spans 16 residues. V gave up 1 base and J gave up 6 bases, with 22 bases separating them. PBMCs were isolated at a quantity of at least 6 million per sample. This specimen belongs to a study of blood T cells in healthy people across ages. General study results and limits: Donors of long life had a larger count of naive CD4+ cells and greater diversity than aged donors.

Next came a second PCR, run for about 6 to 11 cycles, which used a sample-barcoded 5' primer along with a J-beta primer mix. TCRdb reanalysed the 5' RACE reads using MiXCR and keeps one entry per CDR3 protein. The sample includes some 1.8 million distinct CDR3 sequences, about 39% of them seen just once. This chain joins TRBV29-1 and TRBJ2-7; D assignment may be TRBD1 or TRBD2 (6 bases each). The sample consisted of blood. The receptor's source is a human donor in good health. This CDR3 is CSVEGHTGGVEGEQYF. The CDR3 DNA sequence: TGCAGCGTTGAAGGACACACCGGGGGCGTTGAGGGCGAGCAGTACTTC.